The rows below give T cell receptor beta chains drawn from one sample of a study of blood T cell repertoires in COVID-19. The assay was immunoSEQ multiplex PCR, and TCRdb's table has in-frame clones only and misses some. The sample lists some 190,000 clones, less than 90% occurring once. The sequenced sample was peripheral blood. Receptors originate from a man between 25 and 39 years old with acute or convalescent COVID-19. Both conserved end residues are part of each CDR3. D genes are given only for firm matches. The size entry is marked missing in some rows and otherwise reads once, few, many or a size class.

CDR3,DNA,V,size,J,D
CASSRSVAGGPETQYF,TGTGCCAGCAGCCGATCGGTAGCGGGAGGGCCAGAGACCCAGTACTTC,TRBV5-4,NA,TRBJ2-5,TRBD2
CASSLAAGWYEQYF,TGTGCCAGCAGCTTGGCGGCAGGGTGGTACGAGCAGTACTTC,TRBV5-6,NA,TRBJ2-7,NA
CASSRDSQETQYF,TGCGCCAGCAGCCGGGACAGCCAAGAGACCCAGTACTTC,TRBV5-1,NA,TRBJ2-5,TRBD1
CAWSAGLTGESNQPQHF,TGTGCCTGGAGTGCGGGATTGACAGGGGAAAGCAATCAGCCCCAGCATTTT,TRBV30,NA,TRBJ1-5,TRBD1
CASSRGVTGAAQPQHF,TGTGCCAGCAGTCGAGGAGTAACAGGGGCCGCGCAGCCCCAGCATTTT,TRBV27,NA,TRBJ1-5,TRBD1
CASSESSRAPGELFF,TGCGCCAGCAGTGAGTCTTCGAGGGCCCCCGGGGAGCTGTTTTTT,TRBV10-1,NA,TRBJ2-2,NA
CASSLGGGPTDTQYF,TGCGCCAGCAGCTTGGGGGGGGGCCCCACAGATACGCAGTATTTT,TRBV5-1,NA,TRBJ2-3,NA
CASSSYRGGEAFF,TGTGCCAGTAGTTCATACAGGGGAGGTGAAGCTTTCTTT,TRBV19,NA,TRBJ1-1,TRBD1
CASSRQSNQPQHF,TGTGCCAGCAGCCGACAGAGCAATCAGCCCCAGCATTTT,TRBV7-2,NA,TRBJ1-5,NA
CAWAGGASQPQHF,TGTGCCTGGGCAGGGGGCGCGAGCCAGCCCCAGCATTTT,TRBV30,NA,TRBJ1-5,TRBD1
CASSPAGGYGYTF,TGTGCCAGCAGCCCCGCAGGGGGCTATGGCTACACCTTC,TRBV11-2,NA,TRBJ1-2,TRBD1
CASSVTGDRTGELFF,TGTGCCAGCAGCGTGACAGGGGATCGCACCGGGGAGCTGTTTTTT,TRBV9,NA,TRBJ2-2,TRBD1
CASSQERQGTAEAFF,TGTGCCAGCAGCCAAGAAAGACAGGGGACGGCTGAAGCTTTCTTT,TRBV14,once,TRBJ1-1,TRBD1
CASSPPLANPDTQYF,TGCGCCAGCAGCCCCCCACTAGCCAACCCAGATACGCAGTATTTT,TRBV5-1,NA,TRBJ2-3,NA
CAWSRLGAGELFF,TGTGCCTGGAGTCGTCTAGGGGCCGGGGAGCTGTTTTTT,TRBV30,NA,TRBJ2-2,NA
CASRSGGIEQFF,TGTGCCAGCAGGTCGGGGGGGATTGAGCAGTTCTTC,TRBV12-3/TRBV12-4,NA,TRBJ2-1,TRBD2
CASSSLDRINYGYTF,TGTGCCAGCAGTTCCCTGGACAGGATTAACTATGGCTACACCTTC,TRBV25-1,NA,TRBJ1-2,TRBD1
CASSIAGGYEQYF,TGTGCCAGTAGTATAGCGGGAGGCTACGAGCAGTACTTC,TRBV19,few,TRBJ2-7,TRBD2
CASSIQTGPNEKLFF,TGTGCCAGCAGCATCCAGACAGGCCCCAATGAAAAACTGTTTTTT,TRBV7-2,NA,TRBJ1-4,NA
CASSLELVEVNTEAFF,TGTGCCAGCAGCTTAGAATTAGTAGAAGTGAACACTGAAGCTTTCTTT,TRBV7-8,NA,TRBJ1-1,NA
CASSWNDGTGNYGYTF,TGTGCCAGCAGCTGGAATGATGGGACAGGAAACTATGGCTACACCTTC,TRBV7-9,once,TRBJ1-2,TRBD1
CASTEGRNNQPQHF,TGTGCCAGCACAGAAGGCAGGAACAATCAGCCCCAGCATTTT,TRBV2,NA,TRBJ1-5,NA
CASSLQGRLLSPLHF,TGTGCCAGCAGCTTACAGGGGCGCTTATTGTCACCCCTCCACTTT,TRBV7-6,few,TRBJ1-6,NA
CASSQGDNNQETQYF,TGCGCCAGCAGCCAAGGGGACAATAACCAAGAGACCCAGTACTTC,TRBV4-1,NA,TRBJ2-5,NA
CASTPQGGFNTIYF,TGTGCCAGCACCCCCCAAGGGGGTTTTAACACCATATATTTT,TRBV6-5,NA,TRBJ1-3,NA
CASSPRGTYNEQFF,TGTGCCAGCAGTCCCCGGGGGACCTACAATGAGCAGTTCTTC,TRBV27,NA,TRBJ2-1,NA